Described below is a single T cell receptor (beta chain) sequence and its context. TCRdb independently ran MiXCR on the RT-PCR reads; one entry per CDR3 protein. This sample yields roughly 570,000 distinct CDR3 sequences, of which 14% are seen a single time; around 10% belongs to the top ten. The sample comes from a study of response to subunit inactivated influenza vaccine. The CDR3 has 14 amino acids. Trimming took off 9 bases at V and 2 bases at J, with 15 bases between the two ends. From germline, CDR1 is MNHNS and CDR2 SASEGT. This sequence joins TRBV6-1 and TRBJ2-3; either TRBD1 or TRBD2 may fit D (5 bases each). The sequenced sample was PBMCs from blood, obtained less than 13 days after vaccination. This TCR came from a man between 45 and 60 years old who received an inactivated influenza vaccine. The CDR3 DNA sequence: TGTGCCAGTACACCCGGGACGTACACAGATACGCAGTATTTT. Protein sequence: CASTPGTYTDTQYF.